This T cell receptor (beta chain) was sequenced in a study of Graves' ophthalmopathy and Graves' hyperthyroidism. Notes on the study in general: Distinction of ophthalmopathy from stable hyperthyroidism by a 13-signature model reached 85% to 90% sensitivity and approximately 80% specificity.

The V gene end was trimmed by 0 bases and the J gene end by 7 bases; junction bases not matched to a gene: 5. CDR3 length: 16 residues. Germline V gene lookup returns CDR1 SGHAT and CDR2 FQDESV (reference sequence). The authors amplified TCR beta CDR3 regions, and they did so from RNA transcripts for repertoire sequencing. Scientists carried out first-round RT-PCR using HTBI primers and then a second-round multiplex PCR. TCRdb redid the calling of the multiplex PCR reads with MiXCR, one entry per CDR3 protein. The sample carries tens of thousands of distinct CDR3 sequences, approximately 52% recorded once. On this clonotype itself: Its antigen remains unidentified.

Ophthalmopathy-affected donors exhibited moderate-to-severe activity, CAS ≥3, NOSPECS ≥4, and duration under 3 months. PBMCs came from about 10 ml of fresh peripheral blood. The sequence was obtained from an adult man with Graves' ophthalmopathy. The sequencing input was peripheral blood. This chain uses TRBV11-1 with TRBJ2-3; TRBD2 agrees at 12 bases. CDR3 sequence reads: CASSLATSGSANTQYF. In nucleotides, the CDR3 is TGTGCCAGCAGCTTAGCGACTAGCGGGAGCGCAAATACGCAGTATTTT.